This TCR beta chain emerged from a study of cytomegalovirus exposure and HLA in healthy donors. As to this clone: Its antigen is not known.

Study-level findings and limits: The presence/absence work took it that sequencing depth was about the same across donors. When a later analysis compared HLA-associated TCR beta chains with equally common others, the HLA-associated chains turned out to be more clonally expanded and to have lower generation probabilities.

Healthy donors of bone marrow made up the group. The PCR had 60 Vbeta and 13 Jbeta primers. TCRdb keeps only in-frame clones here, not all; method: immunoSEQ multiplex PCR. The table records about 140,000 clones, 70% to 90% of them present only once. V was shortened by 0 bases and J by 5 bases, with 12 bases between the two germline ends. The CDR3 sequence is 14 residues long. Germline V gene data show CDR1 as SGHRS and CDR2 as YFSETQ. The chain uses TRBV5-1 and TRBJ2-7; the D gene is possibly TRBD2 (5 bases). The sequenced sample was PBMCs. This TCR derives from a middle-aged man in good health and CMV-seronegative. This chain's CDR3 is CASSLAVEGNEQYF. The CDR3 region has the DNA TGCGCCAGCAGCTTGGCCGTAGAGGGTAACGAGCAGTACTTC. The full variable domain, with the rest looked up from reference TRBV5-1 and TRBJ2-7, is KAGVTQTPRYLIKTRGQQVTLSCSPISGHRSVSWYQQTPGQGLQFLFEYFSETQRNKGNFPGRFSGRQFSNSRSEMNVSTLELGDSALYLCASSLAVEGNEQYFGPGTRLTVT.